The rows below give T cell receptor beta chains drawn from one sample of a study of cytomegalovirus exposure and HLA in healthy donors. Libraries were prepared by immunoSEQ multiplex PCR; TCRdb keeps only in-frame clonotypes and omits some of them. The table has over 150,000 clones, about 63% seen once; the top ten hold less than 3.5%. The material sequenced was PBMCs. All receptors derive from a woman aged 40 to 50 in good health and CMV-seropositive. CDR3s include the opening cysteine and the closing phenylalanine or tryptophan. Fields, in order: CDR3 DNA, CDR3 protein, D gene, V gene, J gene, clone size. A D gene is named only where the DNA matches it firmly. Where a row states a size, it is once, few, many or the class of an expanded clone; other rows omit it.

cdr3_nt: TGTGCCACCAGCAGAGGTAGCGGGGCGTACCAAGAGACCCAGTACTTC; cdr3_aa: CATSRGSGAYQETQYF; d_call: TRBD2; v_call: TRBV15; j_call: TRBJ2-5; clone_size: few
cdr3_nt: TGTGCCAGCAGCTTACCCGGGACAGGGGAGTCCTATGGCTACACCTTC; cdr3_aa: CASSLPGTGESYGYTF; d_call: TRBD1; v_call: TRBV28; j_call: TRBJ1-2; clone_size: few
cdr3_nt: TGTGCCAGCAGCTCACGTCCCGGGACAGGGTCGGGGACTGAAGCTTTCTTT; cdr3_aa: CASSSRPGTGSGTEAFF; d_call: TRBD1; v_call: TRBV7-9; j_call: TRBJ1-1; clone_size: .
cdr3_nt: TGTGCCAGCAGTACCGGGACAGGTATGGGGACCCAGTACTTC; cdr3_aa: CASSTGTGMGTQYF; d_call: TRBD1; v_call: TRBV27; j_call: TRBJ2-5; clone_size: .
cdr3_nt: TGTGCCAGCTCACCGTACCCCACAGGAGTTAATGAAAAACTGTTTTTT; cdr3_aa: CASSPYPTGVNEKLFF; d_call: .; v_call: TRBV18; j_call: TRBJ1-4; clone_size: .
cdr3_nt: TGTGCCAGCAGCGCCGGGGTTTTCTCCTACGAGCAGTACTTC; cdr3_aa: CASSAGVFSYEQYF; d_call: .; v_call: TRBV14; j_call: TRBJ2-7; clone_size: .
cdr3_nt: TGTGCCAGCAGCTCACAACTCGACTACTACGAGCAGTACTTC; cdr3_aa: CASSSQLDYYEQYF; d_call: .; v_call: TRBV7-9; j_call: TRBJ2-7; clone_size: .
cdr3_nt: TGTGCCAGCAGCTTGGGTGTCAGGGAAGAGACCCAGTACTTC; cdr3_aa: CASSLGVREETQYF; d_call: .; v_call: TRBV5-4; j_call: TRBJ2-5; clone_size: .
cdr3_nt: TGTGCCAGCAGTCCGGGAAAATCCTACGAGCAGTACTTC; cdr3_aa: CASSPGKSYEQYF; d_call: .; v_call: TRBV6-5; j_call: TRBJ2-7; clone_size: .
cdr3_nt: TGTGCCAGCAGCGTAGGGACAGCGAACACTGAAGCTTTCTTT; cdr3_aa: CASSVGTANTEAFF; d_call: .; v_call: TRBV9; j_call: TRBJ1-1; clone_size: .
cdr3_nt: TGCGCCAGCAGCAGTCCGGGACAAATACCGACGTCTGAGACCCAGTACTTC; cdr3_aa: CASSSPGQIPTSETQYF; d_call: .; v_call: TRBV5-1; j_call: TRBJ2-5; clone_size: .
cdr3_nt: TGTGCCAGCAGGGGCCCTGTGGGGGCCAACACCGGGGAGCTGTTTTTT; cdr3_aa: CASRGPVGANTGELFF; d_call: .; v_call: TRBV4-2; j_call: TRBJ2-2; clone_size: .
cdr3_nt: TGCGCCAGCAGCTTCGGCCAGGGGACCACAGATACGCAGTATTTT; cdr3_aa: CASSFGQGTTDTQYF; d_call: .; v_call: TRBV5-1; j_call: TRBJ2-3; clone_size: few
cdr3_nt: TGTGCCAGCAGCTCACCGGGACAGATGAACACTGAAGCTTTCTTT; cdr3_aa: CASSSPGQMNTEAFF; d_call: TRBD1; v_call: TRBV11-2; j_call: TRBJ1-1; clone_size: .
cdr3_nt: TGTGCCAGCAGTGACCCTACCGGGGCCAACGTCCTGACTTTC; cdr3_aa: CASSDPTGANVLTF; d_call: .; v_call: TRBV6-4; j_call: TRBJ2-6; clone_size: .
cdr3_nt: TGTGCCAGCAGTGAATCGACAGGGGAATCCTACGAGCAGTACTTC; cdr3_aa: CASSESTGESYEQYF; d_call: TRBD1; v_call: TRBV6-1; j_call: TRBJ2-7; clone_size: .
cdr3_nt: TGCGCCAGCAGCTTGACAGGTCCCGCTGGAAACACCATATATTTT; cdr3_aa: CASSLTGPAGNTIYF; d_call: .; v_call: TRBV5-1; j_call: TRBJ1-3; clone_size: .
cdr3_nt: TGTGCCAGCAGCTTAGGACAGGGAAGTGAAAAACTGTTTTTT; cdr3_aa: CASSLGQGSEKLFF; d_call: TRBD1; v_call: TRBV7-2; j_call: TRBJ1-4; clone_size: .
cdr3_nt: TGTGCCAGCAGTCCGGCAGGCACCACTTATCAGCCCCAGCATTTT; cdr3_aa: CASSPAGTTYQPQHF; d_call: .; v_call: TRBV6-6; j_call: TRBJ1-5; clone_size: once
cdr3_nt: TGCGCCAGCAGCTTGGCGGACAGGGGTACAGAGACCCAGTACTTC; cdr3_aa: CASSLADRGTETQYF; d_call: TRBD1; v_call: TRBV5-1; j_call: TRBJ2-5; clone_size: .
cdr3_nt: TGCAGCGAAAGCAAAGCCGGGGGGCAGTTCTTC; cdr3_aa: CSESKAGGQFF; d_call: .; v_call: TRBV29-1; j_call: TRBJ2-1; clone_size: .
cdr3_nt: TGCGCCAGCAGCCAAGCTCTCTCTGGGGCCAACGTCCTGACTTTC; cdr3_aa: CASSQALSGANVLTF; d_call: .; v_call: TRBV4-3; j_call: TRBJ2-6; clone_size: few